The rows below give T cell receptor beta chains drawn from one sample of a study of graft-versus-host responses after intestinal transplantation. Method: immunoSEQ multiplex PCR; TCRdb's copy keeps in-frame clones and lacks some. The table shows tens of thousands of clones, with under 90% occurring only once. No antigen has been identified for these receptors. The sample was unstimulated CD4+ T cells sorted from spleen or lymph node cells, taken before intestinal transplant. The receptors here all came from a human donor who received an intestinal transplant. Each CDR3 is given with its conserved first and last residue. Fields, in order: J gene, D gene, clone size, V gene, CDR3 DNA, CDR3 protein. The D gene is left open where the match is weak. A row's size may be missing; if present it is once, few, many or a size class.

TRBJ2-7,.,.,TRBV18,TGTGCCAGCTCACCAAGGCGGGGGCCCTCCTACGAGCAGTACTTC,CASSPRRGPSYEQYF
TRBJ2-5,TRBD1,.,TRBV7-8,TGTGCCAGCAGCTTAGGTCAGGGGACAGGGGCCCAGTACTTC,CASSLGQGTGAQYF
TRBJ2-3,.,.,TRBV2,TGTGCCAGCAGGGAGCGCACAGATACGCAGTATTTT,CASRERTDTQYF
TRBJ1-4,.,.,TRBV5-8,TGTGCCAGCAGCTTGGGCTCAGCGACTAATGAAAAACTGTTTTTT,CASSLGSATNEKLFF
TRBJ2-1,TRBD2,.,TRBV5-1,TGCGCCAGCAGCTTGGTTCCAACTAGCGGCTCCTACAATGAGCAGTTCTTC,CASSLVPTSGSYNEQFF
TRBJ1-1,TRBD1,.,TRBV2,TGTGCCAACGGACAGGGGGGAAACACTGAAGCTTTCTTT,CANGQGGNTEAFF
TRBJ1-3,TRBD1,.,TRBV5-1,TGCGCCAGCAGCTTGGTCTCCACAGGGGACGGAAACACCATATATTTT,CASSLVSTGDGNTIYF
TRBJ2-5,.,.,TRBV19,TGTGCCAGTAGTATAGATCATGGCAGACAGGAGTCCCAGTACTTC,CASSIDHGRQESQYF
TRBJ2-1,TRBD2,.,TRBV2,TGTGCCAGCAACCAAGCCCCGGGGGGAATAGGGCTTTACAATGAGCAGTTCTTC,CASNQAPGGIGLYNEQFF
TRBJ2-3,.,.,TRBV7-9,TGTGCCAGCAGCTTAGCGGGGGGACGGAGCACAGATACGCAGTATTTT,CASSLAGGRSTDTQYF
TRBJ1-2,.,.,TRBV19,TGTGCCAGTAGTCGAGAGCCAGGGTTGAAATATGGCTACACCTTC,CASSREPGLKYGYTF
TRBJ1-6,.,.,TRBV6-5,TGTGCCAGCAGTTACTCAGGGGATAATTCACCCCTCCACTTT,CASSYSGDNSPLHF
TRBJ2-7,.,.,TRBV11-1,TGTGCCAGCAGCCCCGACCGGGGCGAGCAGTACTTC,CASSPDRGEQYF
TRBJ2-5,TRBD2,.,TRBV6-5,TGTGCCAGCAGGAGAACAGCGGGGGAGACCCAGTACTTC,CASRRTAGETQYF
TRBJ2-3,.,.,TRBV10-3,TGTGCCACCCAAAGGGGGACAGATACGCAGTATTTT,CATQRGTDTQYF
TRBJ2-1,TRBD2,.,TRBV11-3,TGTGCCAGCAGCCGGACTAGCGACAATGAGCAGTTCTTC,CASSRTSDNEQFF
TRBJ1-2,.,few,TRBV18,TGTGCCAGCTCCCCCAGAGGCTATGGCTACACCTTC,CASSPRGYGYTF
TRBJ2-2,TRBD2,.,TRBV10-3,TGTGCCATCAGTGAGCCTAGCGGGGACCACTCGAACACCGGGGAGCTGTTTTTT,CAISEPSGDHSNTGELFF
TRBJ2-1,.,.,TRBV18,TGTGCCAGCTCACCACGAGGGAACTCCTACAATGAGCAGTTCTTC,CASSPRGNSYNEQFF
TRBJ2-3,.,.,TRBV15,TGTGCCACCAGCAGAGATAGGCGGGACGACACAGATACGCAGTATTTT,CATSRDRRDDTDTQYF
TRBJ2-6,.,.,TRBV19,TGTGCCAGTACCCCCAGCGGCCCTGGGGCCAACGTCCTGACTTTC,CASTPSGPGANVLTF
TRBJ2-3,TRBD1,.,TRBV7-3,TGTGCCAGCAGCTTAACGAGGGGGCTTAGCCACACAGATACGCAGTATTTT,CASSLTRGLSHTDTQYF
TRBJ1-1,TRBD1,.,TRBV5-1,TGCGCCAGCAGCCCCCGGGACAGGGCGGACACTGAAGCTTTCTTT,CASSPRDRADTEAFF
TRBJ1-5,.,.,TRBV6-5,TGTGCCAGCAGTGAATATGGAGGGCGACAGCCCCAGCATTTT,CASSEYGGRQPQHF
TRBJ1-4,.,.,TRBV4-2,TGTGCCAGCAGCCTCCCAGGGGATAATGAAAAACTGTTTTTT,CASSLPGDNEKLFF
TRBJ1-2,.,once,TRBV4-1,TGCGCCAGCAGCCAAGATGCGGGGGGCGGCTATGGCTACACCTTC,CASSQDAGGGYGYTF
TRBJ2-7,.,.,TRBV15,TGTGCCACTTGGGGGGTCGAGCAGTACTTC,CATWGVEQYF
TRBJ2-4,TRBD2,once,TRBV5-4,TGTGCCAGCAGCCTTGGGGCTAGCGGGGGGGCGAACATTCAGTACTTC,CASSLGASGGANIQYF
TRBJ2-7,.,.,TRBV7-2,TGTGCCAGCACGCACACGGGAAGCTCCTACGAGCAGTACTTC,CASTHTGSSYEQYF
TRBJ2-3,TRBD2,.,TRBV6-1,TGTGCCAGCAGTGGAATAGCGGGAAATACGCAGTATTTT,CASSGIAGNTQYF
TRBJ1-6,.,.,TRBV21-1,TGTGCCCCCCCTAAGACTGTAAATAATTCACCCCTCCACTTT,CAPPKTVNNSPLHF
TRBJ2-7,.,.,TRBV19,TGTGCCACGCGGGACCGGGCCGGAGCCTACGAGCAGTACTTC,CATRDRAGAYEQYF
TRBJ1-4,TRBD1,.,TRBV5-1,TGCGCCAGCAGCTTGCGACAGGGGGTTGAAAAACTGTTTTTT,CASSLRQGVEKLFF
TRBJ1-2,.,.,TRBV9,TGTGCCAGCAGCGTAGAGGACACTGGCTATGGCTACACCTTC,CASSVEDTGYGYTF
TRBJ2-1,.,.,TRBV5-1,TGCGCCAGCAGCTTGGCCCAGATATTAAATGAGCAGTTCTTC,CASSLAQILNEQFF
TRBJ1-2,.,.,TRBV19,TGTGCCAGTTCCCAGGGGCCTAGCTATGGCTACACCTTC,CASSQGPSYGYTF
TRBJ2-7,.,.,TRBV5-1,TGCGCCAGCAGCTTGGCCCAGACAGGATACGAGCAGTACTTC,CASSLAQTGYEQYF
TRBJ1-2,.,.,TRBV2,TGTGCCAGGGCGGAGGGAGGCTACACCTTC,CARAEGGYTF
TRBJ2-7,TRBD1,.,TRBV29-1,TGCAGCGTTTCGACAGGGGGGAGCTCCTACGAGCAGTACTTC,CSVSTGGSSYEQYF
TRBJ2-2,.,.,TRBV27,TGTGCCAGCACCTCGGGCGGGTCCAACACCGGGGAGCTGTTTTTT,CASTSGGSNTGELFF